The 4 T cell receptor beta chains below were found in one sample sequenced in a study of cytomegalovirus exposure and HLA in healthy donors. A multiplex PCR was run with 60 Vbeta primers and 13 Jbeta primers. Assay: immunoSEQ multiplex PCR; the TCRdb copy retains only in-frame clones and omits some. In the table there are about 160,000 clones, approximately 81% of which are singletons. Sequencing used PBMCs. These TCRs come from a male donor in good health and CMV-seronegative.

CDR3 coding DNA: TGTGCCAGCAGCGCATATGGGAGCAGGGGCGGCACTGAAGCTTTCTTT. Protein sequence: CASSAYGSRGGTEAFF. The V and J genes are TRBV9 and TRBJ1-1; weak D call: TRBD1 (6 bases). Trimming shortened V by 3 bases and J by 4 bases, and 19 bases separated the two germline ends. The CDR3 is 16 amino acids. Germline CDR1 and CDR2: SGDLS and YYNGEE. Full variable domain (remainder filled in from reference TRBV9 and TRBJ1-1): DSGVTQTPKHLITATGQRVTLRCSPRSGDLSVYWYQQSLDQGLQFLIQYYNGEERAKGNILERFSAQQFPDLHSELNLSSLELGDSALYFCASSAYGSRGGTEAFFGQGTRLTVV.

The chain has TRBV6-6 and TRBJ2-5, with 11 bases lining up with TRBD2. The J call may be in error: the DNA end matches TRBJ2-7 better. This CDR3 has 14 residues. Germline CDR1 and CDR2: MNHNY and SVGAGI (reference sequence). CDR3 nucleotides: TGTGCCAGCAGTTACTCACTAGCGGGAGACGAGCAGTACTTC. Residues: CASSYSLAGDEQYF.

The rearrangement links TRBV9 to TRBJ2-1; 8 bases are a match to TRBD2. With V trimmed by 3 bases and J by 1 base, 3 bases remained unmatched. CDR1 is SGDLS and CDR2 is YYNGEE in the germline V gene. The CDR3 is 15 residues long. CDR3 bases: TGTGCCAGCAGCGAACGGGAGGGATCCTACAATGAGCAGTTCTTC. This translates into CASSEREGSYNEQFF.

V and J are TRBV4-2 and TRBJ1-4, with D possibly being TRBD1 (5 bases). In germline, CDR1 is LGHNA, CDR2 YNFKEQ. Trimming stripped 1 base from V and 5 bases from J, with 17 bases between. The length of the CDR3 is 17 residues. For the CDR3, the DNA is TGTGCCAGCAGCCAAGGGGATAGGGGCGAGCCGAATGAAAAACTGTTTTTT. It yields the protein CASSQGDRGEPNEKLFF.